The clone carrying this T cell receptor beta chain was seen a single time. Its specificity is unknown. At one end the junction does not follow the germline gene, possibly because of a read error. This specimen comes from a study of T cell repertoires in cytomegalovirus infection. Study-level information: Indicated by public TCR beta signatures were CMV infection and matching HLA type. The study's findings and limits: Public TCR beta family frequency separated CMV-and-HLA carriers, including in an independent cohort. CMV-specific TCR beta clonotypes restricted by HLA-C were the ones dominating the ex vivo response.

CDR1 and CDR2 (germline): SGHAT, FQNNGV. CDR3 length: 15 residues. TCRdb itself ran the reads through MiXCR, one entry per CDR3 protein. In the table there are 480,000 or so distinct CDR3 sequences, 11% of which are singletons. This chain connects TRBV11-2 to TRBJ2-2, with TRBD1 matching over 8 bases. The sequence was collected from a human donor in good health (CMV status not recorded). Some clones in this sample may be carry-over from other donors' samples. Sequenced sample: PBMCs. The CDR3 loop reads CASSTYRGDTVELFF. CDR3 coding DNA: TGTGCCAGCAGCACCTACAGGGGGGACACCGTGGAGCTGTTTTTT.